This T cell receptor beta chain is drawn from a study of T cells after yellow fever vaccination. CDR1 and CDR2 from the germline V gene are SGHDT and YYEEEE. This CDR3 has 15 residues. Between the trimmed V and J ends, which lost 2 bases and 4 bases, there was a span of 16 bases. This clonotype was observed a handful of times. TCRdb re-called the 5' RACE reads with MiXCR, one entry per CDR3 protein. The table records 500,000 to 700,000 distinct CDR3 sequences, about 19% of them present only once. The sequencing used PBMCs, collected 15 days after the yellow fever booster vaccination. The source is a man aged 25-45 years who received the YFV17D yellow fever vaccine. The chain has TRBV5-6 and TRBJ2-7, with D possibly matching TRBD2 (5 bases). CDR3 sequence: CASSFRGTRTYEQYF. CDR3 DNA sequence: TGTGCCAGCAGCTTTCGGGGAACAAGGACTTACGAGCAGTACTTC.